One and the same sample provided the 8 T cell receptor beta chains below, sequenced in a study of Graves' ophthalmopathy and Graves' hyperthyroidism. RNA transcripts were the source from which TCR beta CDR3 regions were amplified. HTBI primers served in a first-round RT-PCR, which a second-round multiplex PCR followed. TCRdb ran MiXCR on the multiplex PCR reads and lists one entry per CDR3 protein. The sample lists hundreds of thousands of distinct CDR3 sequences, 22% seen once, with approximately 7.7% in the top ten. Material: peripheral blood. The receptors originated from a young woman with stable Graves' hyperthyroidism. Some clones in this sample may be carry-over from other donors' samples.

The chain is built from TRBV28 and TRBJ2-5, with D unclear. This CDR3 has 14 amino acids. CDR1 and CDR2 (germline): MDHEN, SYDVKM. The V gene lost 5 bases and the J gene lost 7 bases, with 17 bases spanning the gap. The chain's CDR3 is CASSPPPSLGTQYF. The DNA of the CDR3 is TGTGCCAGCAGTCCTCCCCCTTCTTTAGGGACCCAGTACTTC. The whole variable domain, remainder taken from reference TRBV28 and TRBJ2-5, is DVKVTQSSRYLVKRTGEKVFLECVQDMDHENMFWYRQDPGLGLRLIYFSYDVKMKEKGDIPEGYSVSREKKERFSLILESASTNQTSMYLCASSPPPSLGTQYFGPGTRLLVL.

This clonotype was seen a handful of times. Since a much larger clone is just one base distant, this may be a read error. This sequence joins TRBV12-3 or TRBV12-4 and TRBJ1-2; D is unresolved. V was shortened by 6 bases and J by 8 bases, with 13 bases between the two germline ends. The CDR3 totals 12 residues. DNA for the CDR3: TGTGCCAGCAGGGCATACTTGGGAGGCTACACCTTC. Translation gives CASRAYLGGYTF.

This clonotype was recorded at least ten times. The chain has TRBV7-9 and TRBJ2-7, with 9 nucleotides matching TRBD1. CDR3 length: 13 amino acids. Germline assignment: CDR1 SEHNR and CDR2 FQNEAQ (reference sequence). Germline trimming cut 3 bases from V and 7 bases from J; bases unmatched to any gene: 4. The CDR3 DNA reads as TGTGCCAGCAGCTTGGGGACAGGGTCTGAGCAGTACTTC. It yields the protein CASSLGTGSEQYF.

This clonotype has a count of ten or more. The chain uses TRBV20-1 and TRBJ1-5; no clear D. Trimming shortened V by 3 bases and J by 6 bases, and 18 bases separated the two germline ends. Looked up from germline, CDR1 is DFQATT and CDR2 is SNEGSKA (reference sequence). This CDR3 comprises 15 residues. CDR3 bases: TGCAGTGCTAGTCGTTCTTTTAGGAAGGGTCAGCCCCAGCATTTT. Translation: CSASRSFRKGQPQHF.

This clonotype showed up many times. The junction shows a germline mismatch at one end, possibly a read error. Here the CDR3 reads CASSLDGTGGEAFF. DNA of the CDR3: TGTGCCAGCAGTTTAGACGGGACAGGAGGCGAAGCTTTCTTT. The chain is built from TRBV11-2 and TRBJ1-1; 8 nucleotides match TRBD1. Germline V lookup: CDR1 SGHAT, CDR2 FQNNGV. The CDR3 totals 14 residues.

The chain couples TRBV2 to TRBJ2-7; 8 positions match TRBD1. The ends lost 11 bases at V and 4 bases at J; junction bases unmatched: 7. In germline, CDR1 is SNHLY, CDR2 FYNNEI. The CDR3 consists of 12 residues. The CDR3 sequence: CAGKGQAYEQYF. Here the CDR3 DNA reads TGTGCCGGCAAGGGACAGGCGTACGAGCAGTACTTC.

This clonotype has a count of ten or more. V and J are TRBV12-3 or TRBV12-4 and TRBJ2-6, with unresolved D. The CDR3 runs 13 residues. Trimming shortened V by 6 bases and J by 0 bases, and 3 bases separated the two germline ends. The CDR3 DNA follows: TGTGCCAGCAGGTACTCTGGGGCCAACGTCCTGACTTTC. Protein: CASRYSGANVLTF.

The table lists this clonotype with many counts. The genes are TRBV29-1 and TRBJ2-5, with D possibly being TRBD1 (6 bases). The CDR3 is made up of 13 amino acids. Germline assignment: CDR1 SQVTM and CDR2 ANQGSEA. Trimming shortened V by 6 bases and J by 5 bases, and 16 bases separated the two germline ends. The CDR3 DNA reads TGCAGCGTGGGACACCCCCCAGGGGAGACCCAGTACTTC. It translates to CSVGHPPGETQYF.